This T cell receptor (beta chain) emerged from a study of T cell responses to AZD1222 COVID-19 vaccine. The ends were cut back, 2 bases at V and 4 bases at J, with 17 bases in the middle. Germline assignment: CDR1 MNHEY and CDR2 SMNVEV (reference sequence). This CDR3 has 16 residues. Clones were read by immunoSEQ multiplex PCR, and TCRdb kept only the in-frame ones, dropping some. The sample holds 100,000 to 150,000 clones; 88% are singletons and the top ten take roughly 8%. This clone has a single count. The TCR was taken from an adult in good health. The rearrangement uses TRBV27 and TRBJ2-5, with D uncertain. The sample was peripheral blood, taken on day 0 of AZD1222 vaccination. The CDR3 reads CASSLGRPPDLETQYF. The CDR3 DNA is TGTGCCAGCAGTTTAGGGCGCCCCCCAGACTTAGAGACCCAGTACTTC.